The clone carrying this T cell receptor (beta chain) was seen more than once but under ten times. This sample was included in a study of patients and donors after allogeneic stem cell transplantation. The CDR3 sequence is 12 residues long. Trimming took 6 bases from V and 5 from J, leaving 10 bases between them. Germline V CDR1 and CDR2: SNHLY, FYNNEI. TCRdb re-derived calls from the RT-PCR reads in MiXCR, one entry per CDR3 protein. The sample records 800,000 to 1,000,000 distinct CDR3 sequences, about a sixth being singletons. The material sequenced was blood, either unsorted or a sorted T cell fraction (not recorded which). This TCR was recovered from a human donor who was either an allogeneic HSCT recipient or a stem cell or donor lymphocyte infusion donor (not recorded which). It is not recorded whose cells these are; they may come from a transplant donor. The J gene is TRBJ1-2, the V gene TRBV2; D is uncertain. The CDR3 spells CASRGTEYGYTF. The CDR3 region has the DNA TGTGCCAGCAGGGGTACAGAATATGGCTACACCTTC.